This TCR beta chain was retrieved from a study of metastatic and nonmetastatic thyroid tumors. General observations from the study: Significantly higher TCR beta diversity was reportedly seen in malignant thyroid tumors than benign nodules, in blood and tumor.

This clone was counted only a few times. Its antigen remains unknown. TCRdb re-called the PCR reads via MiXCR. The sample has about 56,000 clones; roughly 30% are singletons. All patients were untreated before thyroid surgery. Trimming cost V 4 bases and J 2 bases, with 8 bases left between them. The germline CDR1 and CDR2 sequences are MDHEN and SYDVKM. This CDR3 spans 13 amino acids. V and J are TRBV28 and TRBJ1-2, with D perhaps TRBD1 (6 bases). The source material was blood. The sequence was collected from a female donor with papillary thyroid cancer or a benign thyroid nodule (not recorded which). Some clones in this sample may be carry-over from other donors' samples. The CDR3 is CASSYGTNYGYTF. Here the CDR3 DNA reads TGTGCCAGCAGTTACGGGACAAACTATGGCTACACCTTC.